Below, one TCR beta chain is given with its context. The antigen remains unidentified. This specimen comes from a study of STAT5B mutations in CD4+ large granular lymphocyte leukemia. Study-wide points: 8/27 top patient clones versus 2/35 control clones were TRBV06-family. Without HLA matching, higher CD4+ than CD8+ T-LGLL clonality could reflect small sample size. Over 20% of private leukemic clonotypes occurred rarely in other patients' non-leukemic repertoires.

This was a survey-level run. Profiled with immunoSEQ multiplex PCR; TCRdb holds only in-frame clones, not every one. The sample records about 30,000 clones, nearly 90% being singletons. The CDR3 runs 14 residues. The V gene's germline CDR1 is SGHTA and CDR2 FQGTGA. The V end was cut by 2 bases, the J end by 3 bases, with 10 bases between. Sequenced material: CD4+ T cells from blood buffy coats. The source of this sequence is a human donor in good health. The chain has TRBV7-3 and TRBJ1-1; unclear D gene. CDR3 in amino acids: CASSLLGGDTEAFF. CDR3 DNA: TGTGCCAGCAGCTTACTCGGAGGCGACACTGAAGCTTTCTTT.